The TCR beta chain described here comes from a study of identical twins. Whole-study findings and limits: Among monozygotic twins, out-of-frame TCR alpha sharing exceeded what models predicted. Analyses of zero insertions could, in part, be confounded by invariant MAIT and iNKT cells.

Germline assignment: CDR1 DFQATT and CDR2 SNEGSKA (reference sequence). The CDR3 has 15 residues. Deletions cut 3 bases from V and 2 bases from J, with 15 bases between. A remark on this clonotype: As yet, its antigen is unknown.

Each CDR3 protein is one row after TCRdb ran MiXCR on the 5' RACE reads. This table has 500,000 to 600,000 distinct CDR3 sequences, 22% appearing once. These data also formed part of another study, on T cells expressing NK-cell markers. That report adds: One of eight sequenced donors was HCMV-seronegative; the other seven were seropositive. Researchers report these clonotypes also headed the CD3+CD56-NKG2C+ fraction in a handful of donors.

V is TRBV20-1 and J is TRBJ2-3; D is perhaps TRBD2 (5 bases). This clonotype was sampled from a young woman in good health. Input material: CD4+ T cells sorted from blood. CDR3 in amino acids: CSASNPRGNTDTQYF. CDR3 sequence (DNA): TGCAGTGCTAGTAATCCTCGGGGTAACACAGATACGCAGTATTTT.